The table lists the clone carrying this TCR beta chain with a few counts. TCR beta CDR3 regions were amplified from RNA transcripts. First-round RT-PCR used HTBI primers; second-round multiplex PCR followed. TCRdb itself ran the multiplex PCR reads through MiXCR, one entry per CDR3 protein. The sample records about 620,000 distinct CDR3 sequences, 20% to 25% being singletons. The data were taken from a study of Graves' ophthalmopathy and Graves' hyperthyroidism. The origin of this receptor is a woman younger than 30 with stable Graves' hyperthyroidism. Some clones in this sample may be carry-over from other donors' samples. The sequenced material came from peripheral blood.

This CDR3 reads CASSFRGTANYGYTF. The CDR3 nucleotides read TGTGCCAGCAGTTTTAGAGGCACCGCTAACTATGGCTACACCTTC. The chain combines TRBV12-3 or TRBV12-4 with TRBJ1-2; D is unclear. V was pared by 3 bases and J by 0 bases, with 11 bases between. The CDR3 consists of 15 residues.